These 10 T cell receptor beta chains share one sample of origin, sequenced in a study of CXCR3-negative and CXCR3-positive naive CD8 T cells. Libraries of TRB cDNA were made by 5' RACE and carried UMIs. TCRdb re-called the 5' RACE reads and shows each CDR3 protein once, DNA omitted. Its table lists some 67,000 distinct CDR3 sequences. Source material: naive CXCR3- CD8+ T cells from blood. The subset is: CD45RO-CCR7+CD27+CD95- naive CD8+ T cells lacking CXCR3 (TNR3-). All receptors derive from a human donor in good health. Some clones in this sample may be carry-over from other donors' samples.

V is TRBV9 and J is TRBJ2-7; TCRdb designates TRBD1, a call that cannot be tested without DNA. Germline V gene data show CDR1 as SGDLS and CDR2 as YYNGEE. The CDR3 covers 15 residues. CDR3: CASSGGRVPLYEQYF.

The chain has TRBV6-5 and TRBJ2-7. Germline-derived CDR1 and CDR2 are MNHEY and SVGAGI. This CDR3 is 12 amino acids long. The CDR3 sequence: CATHGPADEQYF.

The chain's CDR3 is CASSLGFHPEQYF. The chain joins TRBV7-2 to TRBJ2-7. Germline V gives CDR1 SGHTA, CDR2 FQGNSA. The CDR3 loop spans 13 amino acids.

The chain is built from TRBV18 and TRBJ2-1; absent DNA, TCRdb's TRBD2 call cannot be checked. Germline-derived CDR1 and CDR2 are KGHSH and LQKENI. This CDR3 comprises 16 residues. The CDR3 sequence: CASSGTSGSSYNEQFF.

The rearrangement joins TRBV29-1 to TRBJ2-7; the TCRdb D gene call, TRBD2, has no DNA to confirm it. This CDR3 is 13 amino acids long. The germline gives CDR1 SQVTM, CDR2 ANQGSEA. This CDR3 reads CSFLTSGSYEKYF.

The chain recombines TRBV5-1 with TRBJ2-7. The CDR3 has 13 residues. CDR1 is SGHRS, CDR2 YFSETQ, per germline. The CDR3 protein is CASSLIVSYEQYF.

The CDR3: CASSQDVPTQETQYF. The genes are TRBV4-3 and TRBJ2-5. Per germline, CDR1 LGHNA and CDR2 YSLEER. This CDR3 has 15 residues.

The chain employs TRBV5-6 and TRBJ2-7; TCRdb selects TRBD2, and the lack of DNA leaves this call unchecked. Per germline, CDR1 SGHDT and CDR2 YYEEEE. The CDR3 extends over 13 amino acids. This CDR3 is CASSSGIFGEQYF.

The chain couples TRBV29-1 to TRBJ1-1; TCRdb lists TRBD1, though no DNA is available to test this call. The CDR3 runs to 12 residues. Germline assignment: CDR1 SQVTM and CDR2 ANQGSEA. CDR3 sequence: CSAGGGEVEAFF.

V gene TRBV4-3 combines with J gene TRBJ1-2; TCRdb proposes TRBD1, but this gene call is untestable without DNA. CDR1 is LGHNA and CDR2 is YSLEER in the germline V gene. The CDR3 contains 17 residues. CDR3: CASSHAGGRQGAVGYTF.